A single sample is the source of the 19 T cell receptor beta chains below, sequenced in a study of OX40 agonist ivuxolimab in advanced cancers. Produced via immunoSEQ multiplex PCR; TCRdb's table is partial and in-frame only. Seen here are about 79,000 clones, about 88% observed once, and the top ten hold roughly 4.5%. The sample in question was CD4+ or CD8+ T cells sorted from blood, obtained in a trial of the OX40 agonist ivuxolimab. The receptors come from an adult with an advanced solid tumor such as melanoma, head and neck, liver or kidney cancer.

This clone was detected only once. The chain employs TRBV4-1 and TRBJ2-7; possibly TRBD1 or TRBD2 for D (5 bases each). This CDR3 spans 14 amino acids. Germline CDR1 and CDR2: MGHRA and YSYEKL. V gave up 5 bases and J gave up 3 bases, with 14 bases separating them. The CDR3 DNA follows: TGCGCCAGCAGCTGGGGGAGTGAGAACTACGAGCAGTACTTC. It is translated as CASSWGSENYEQYF.

The CDR3 sequence: CASGSGGAVPEAFF. As DNA, the CDR3 is TGTGCCAGCGGGTCAGGGGGCGCGGTCCCTGAAGCTTTCTTT. The chain carries TRBV6-6 and TRBJ1-1; 8 nucleotides line up with TRBD1. CDR1 and CDR2 (germline): MNHNY, SVGAGI (reference sequence). V gave up 8 bases and J gave up 6 bases; unmatched junction bases: 11. The CDR3 is 14 amino acids.

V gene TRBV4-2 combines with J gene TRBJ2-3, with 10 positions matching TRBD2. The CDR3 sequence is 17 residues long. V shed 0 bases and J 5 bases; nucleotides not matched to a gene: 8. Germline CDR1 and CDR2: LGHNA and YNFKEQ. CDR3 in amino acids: CASSQEGSGRGGDTQYF. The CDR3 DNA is TGTGCCAGCAGCCAAGAGGGGAGCGGGAGGGGAGGAGATACGCAGTATTTT.

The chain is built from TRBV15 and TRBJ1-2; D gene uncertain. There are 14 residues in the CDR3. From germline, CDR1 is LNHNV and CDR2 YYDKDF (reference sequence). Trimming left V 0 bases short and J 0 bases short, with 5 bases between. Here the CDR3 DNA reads TGTGCCACCAGCAGAGATTGGGCTAACTATGGCTACACCTTC. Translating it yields CATSRDWANYGYTF.

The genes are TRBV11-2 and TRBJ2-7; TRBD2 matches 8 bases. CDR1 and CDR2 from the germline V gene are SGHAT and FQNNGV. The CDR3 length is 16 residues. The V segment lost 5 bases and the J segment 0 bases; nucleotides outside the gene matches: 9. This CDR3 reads CASSTPGGAGSYEQYF. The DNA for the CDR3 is TGTGCCAGCAGCACCCCCGGGGGGGCGGGCTCCTACGAGCAGTACTTC.

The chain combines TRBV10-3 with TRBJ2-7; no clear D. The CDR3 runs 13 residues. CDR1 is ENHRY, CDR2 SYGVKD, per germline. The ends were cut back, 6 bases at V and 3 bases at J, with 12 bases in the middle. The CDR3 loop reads CAISLSENYEQYF. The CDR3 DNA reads TGTGCCATCAGCCTAAGCGAGAACTACGAGCAGTACTTC.

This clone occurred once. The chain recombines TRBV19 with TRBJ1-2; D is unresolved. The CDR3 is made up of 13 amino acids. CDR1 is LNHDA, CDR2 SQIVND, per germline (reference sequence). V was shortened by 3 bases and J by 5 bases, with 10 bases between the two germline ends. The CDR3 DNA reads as TGTGCCAGTAGTATCCGGCAGATTTATGGCTACACCTTC. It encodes CASSIRQIYGYTF. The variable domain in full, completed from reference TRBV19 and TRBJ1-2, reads DGGITQSPKYLFRKEGQNVTLSCEQNLNHDAMYWYRQDPGQGLRLIYYSQIVNDFQKGDIAEGYSVSREKKESFPLTVTSAQKNPTAFYLCASSIRQIYGYTFGSGTRLTVV.

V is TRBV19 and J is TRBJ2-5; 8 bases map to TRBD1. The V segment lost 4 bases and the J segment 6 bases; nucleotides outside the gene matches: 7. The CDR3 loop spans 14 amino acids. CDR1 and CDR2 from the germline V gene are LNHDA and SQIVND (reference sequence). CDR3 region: CASSTGQGIQTQYF. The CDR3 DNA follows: TGTGCCAGTAGTACCGGACAGGGAATACAGACCCAGTACTTC.

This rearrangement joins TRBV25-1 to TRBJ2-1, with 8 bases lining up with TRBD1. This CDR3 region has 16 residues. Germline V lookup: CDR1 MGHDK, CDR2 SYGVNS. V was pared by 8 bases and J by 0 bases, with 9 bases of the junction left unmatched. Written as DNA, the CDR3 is TGTGCCAGCGGATCTACAGGGGGAGGCTCCTACAATGAGCAGTTCTTC. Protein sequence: CASGSTGGGSYNEQFF.

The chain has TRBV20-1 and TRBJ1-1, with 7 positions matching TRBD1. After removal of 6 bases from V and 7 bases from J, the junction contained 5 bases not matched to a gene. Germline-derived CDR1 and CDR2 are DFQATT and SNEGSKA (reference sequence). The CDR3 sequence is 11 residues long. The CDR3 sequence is CSATQGLEAFF. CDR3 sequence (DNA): TGCAGTGCAACACAGGGGCTTGAAGCTTTCTTT.

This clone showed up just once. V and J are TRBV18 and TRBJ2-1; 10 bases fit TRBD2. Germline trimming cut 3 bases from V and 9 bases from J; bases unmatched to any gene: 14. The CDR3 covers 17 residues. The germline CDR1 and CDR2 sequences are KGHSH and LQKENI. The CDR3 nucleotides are TGTGCCAGCTCACCGCCCTTTCGGGCTAGCGGGAGTGTTGAGCAGTTCTTC. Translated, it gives CASSPPFRASGSVEQFF.

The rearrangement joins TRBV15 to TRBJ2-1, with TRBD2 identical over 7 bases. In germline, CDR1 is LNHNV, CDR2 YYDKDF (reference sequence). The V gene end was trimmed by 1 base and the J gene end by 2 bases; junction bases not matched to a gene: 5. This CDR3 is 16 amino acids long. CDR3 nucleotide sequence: TGTGCCACCAGCAGAGCTGGCGGGAGTCCCTACAATGAGCAGTTCTTC. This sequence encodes CATSRAGGSPYNEQFF.

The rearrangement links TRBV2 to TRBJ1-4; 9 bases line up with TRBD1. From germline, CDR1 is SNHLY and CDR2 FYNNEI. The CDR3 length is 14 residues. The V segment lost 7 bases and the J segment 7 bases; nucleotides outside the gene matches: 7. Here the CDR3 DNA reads TGTGCCAGCAACCCTACAGGGGGCGTTGAAAAACTGTTTTTT. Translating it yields CASNPTGGVEKLFF.

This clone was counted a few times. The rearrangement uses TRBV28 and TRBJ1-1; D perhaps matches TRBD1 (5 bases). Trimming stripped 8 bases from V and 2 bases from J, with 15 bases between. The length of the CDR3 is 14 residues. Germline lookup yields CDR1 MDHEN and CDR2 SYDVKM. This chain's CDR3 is CASRGGGANTEAFF. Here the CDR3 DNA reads TGTGCCAGCCGCGGGGGAGGAGCTAACACTGAAGCTTTCTTT. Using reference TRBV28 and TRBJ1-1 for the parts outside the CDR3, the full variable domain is DVKVTQSSRYLVKRTGEKVFLECVQDMDHENMFWYRQDPGLGLRLIYFSYDVKMKEKGDIPEGYSVSREKKERFSLILESASTNQTSMYLCASRGGGANTEAFFGQGTRLTVV.

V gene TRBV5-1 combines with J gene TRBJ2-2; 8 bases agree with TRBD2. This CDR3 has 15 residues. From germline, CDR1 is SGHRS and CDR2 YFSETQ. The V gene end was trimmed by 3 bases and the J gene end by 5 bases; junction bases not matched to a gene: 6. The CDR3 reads CASSSSGSRTGELFF. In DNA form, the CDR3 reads TGCGCCAGCAGCTCAAGCGGGAGCAGAACCGGGGAGCTGTTTTTT.

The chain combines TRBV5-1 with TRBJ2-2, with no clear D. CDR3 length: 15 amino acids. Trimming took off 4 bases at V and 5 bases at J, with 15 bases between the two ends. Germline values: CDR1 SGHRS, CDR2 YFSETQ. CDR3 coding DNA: TGCGCCAGCAGCCTGGATGTTAGTGGAACCGGGGAGCTGTTTTTT. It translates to CASSLDVSGTGELFF.

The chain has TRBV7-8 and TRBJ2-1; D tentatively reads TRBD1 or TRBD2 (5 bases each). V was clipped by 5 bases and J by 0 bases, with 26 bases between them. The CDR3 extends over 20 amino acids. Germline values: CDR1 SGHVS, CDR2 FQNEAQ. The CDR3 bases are TGTGCCAGCAGCACACCCGGCGGTCAGGGAGCGGTTCCCTCCTACAATGAGCAGTTCTTC. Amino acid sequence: CASSTPGGQGAVPSYNEQFF.

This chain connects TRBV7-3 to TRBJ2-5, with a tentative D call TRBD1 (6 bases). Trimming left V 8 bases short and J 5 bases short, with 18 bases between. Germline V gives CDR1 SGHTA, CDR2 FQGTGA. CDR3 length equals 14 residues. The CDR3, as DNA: TGTGCCAGCTCGGACACATCAACAGGGGAGACCCAGTACTTC. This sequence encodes CASSDTSTGETQYF.

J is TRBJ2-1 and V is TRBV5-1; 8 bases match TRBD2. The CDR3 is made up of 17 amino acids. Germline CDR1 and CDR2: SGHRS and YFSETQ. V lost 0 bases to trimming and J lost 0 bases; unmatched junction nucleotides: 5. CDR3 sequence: CASSLVSGTSSYNEQFF. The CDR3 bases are TGCGCCAGCAGCTTGGTTAGCGGGACGAGCTCCTACAATGAGCAGTTCTTC.